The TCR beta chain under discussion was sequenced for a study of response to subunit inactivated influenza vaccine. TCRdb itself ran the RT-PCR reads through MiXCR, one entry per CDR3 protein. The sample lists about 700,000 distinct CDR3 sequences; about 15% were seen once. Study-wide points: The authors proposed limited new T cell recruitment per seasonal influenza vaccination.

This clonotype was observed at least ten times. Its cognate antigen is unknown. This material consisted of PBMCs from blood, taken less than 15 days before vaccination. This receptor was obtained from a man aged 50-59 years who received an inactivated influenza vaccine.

In DNA form, the CDR3 reads TGTGCCAGCAGTTTCCAGACAATACTTGGGGAGCTGTTTTTT. This sequence encodes CASSFQTILGELFF. The genes are TRBV6-2 or TRBV6-3 and TRBJ2-2; D call uncertain. CDR1 is MNHEY and CDR2 is SVGEGT in the germline V gene. The CDR3 contains 14 residues. V was trimmed by 4 bases and J by 8 bases, leaving 14 bases between them.